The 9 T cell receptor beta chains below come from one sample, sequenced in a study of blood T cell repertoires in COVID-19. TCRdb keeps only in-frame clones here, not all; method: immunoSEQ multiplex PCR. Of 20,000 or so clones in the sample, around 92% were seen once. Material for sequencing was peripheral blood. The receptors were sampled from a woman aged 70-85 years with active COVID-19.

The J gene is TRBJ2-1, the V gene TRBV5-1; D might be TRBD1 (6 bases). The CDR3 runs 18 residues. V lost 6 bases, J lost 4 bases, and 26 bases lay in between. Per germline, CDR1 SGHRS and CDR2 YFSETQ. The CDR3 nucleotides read TGCGCCAGCACTAACGGATGGTTAGGGACAACGAAATACAATGAGCAGTTCTTC. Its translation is CASTNGWLGTTKYNEQFF.

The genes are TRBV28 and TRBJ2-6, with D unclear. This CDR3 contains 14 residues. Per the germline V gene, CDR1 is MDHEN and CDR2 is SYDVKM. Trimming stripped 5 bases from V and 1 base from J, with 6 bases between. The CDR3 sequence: CASSKRSGANVLTF. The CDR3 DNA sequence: TGTGCCAGCAGTAAGAGGTCTGGGGCCAACGTCCTGACTTTC.

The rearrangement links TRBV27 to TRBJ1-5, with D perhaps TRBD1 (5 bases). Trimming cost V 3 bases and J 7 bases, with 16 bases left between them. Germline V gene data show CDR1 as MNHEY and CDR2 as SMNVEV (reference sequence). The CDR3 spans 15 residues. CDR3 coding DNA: TGTGCCAGCAGTTTTCTTGGTCAGGGCGGACAGCCCCAGCATTTT. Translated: CASSFLGQGGQPQHF.

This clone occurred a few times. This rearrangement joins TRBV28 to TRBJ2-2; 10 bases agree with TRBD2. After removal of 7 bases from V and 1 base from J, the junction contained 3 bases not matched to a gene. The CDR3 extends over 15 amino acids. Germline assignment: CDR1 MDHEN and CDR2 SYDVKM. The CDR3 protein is CASTGTSVNTGELFF. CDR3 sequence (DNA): TGTGCCAGCACCGGGACTAGCGTGAACACCGGGGAGCTGTTTTTT.

The CDR3 here is CASSPSGGNTEAFF. The CDR3 DNA reads as TGTGCCAGCAGCCCCTCAGGGGGGAACACTGAAGCTTTCTTT. The V call is TRBV9, the J call TRBJ1-1; 7 bases line up with TRBD1. The ends lost 4 bases at V and 1 base at J; junction bases unmatched: 4. The CDR3 contains 14 residues. The V gene's germline CDR1 is SGDLS and CDR2 YYNGEE.

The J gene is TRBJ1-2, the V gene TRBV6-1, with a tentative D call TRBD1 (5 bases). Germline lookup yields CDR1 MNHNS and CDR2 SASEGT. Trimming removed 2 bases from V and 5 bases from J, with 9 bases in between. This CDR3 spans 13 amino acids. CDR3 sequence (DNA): TGTGCCAGCAGTGAAAGGGCAGGGTATGGCTACACCTTC. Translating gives CASSERAGYGYTF.

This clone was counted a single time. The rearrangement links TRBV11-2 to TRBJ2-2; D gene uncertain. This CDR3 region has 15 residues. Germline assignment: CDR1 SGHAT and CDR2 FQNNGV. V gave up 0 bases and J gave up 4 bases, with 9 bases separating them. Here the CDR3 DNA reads TGTGCCAGCAGCTTAGATCGGTGGTCCACCGGGGAGCTGTTTTTT. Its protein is CASSLDRWSTGELFF. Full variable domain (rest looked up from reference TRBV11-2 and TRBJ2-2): EAGVAQSPRYKIIEKRQSVAFWCNPISGHATLYWYQQILGQGPKLLIQFQNNGVVDDSQLPKDRFSAERLKGVDSTLKIQPAKLEDSAVYLCASSLDRWSTGELFFGEGSRLTVL.

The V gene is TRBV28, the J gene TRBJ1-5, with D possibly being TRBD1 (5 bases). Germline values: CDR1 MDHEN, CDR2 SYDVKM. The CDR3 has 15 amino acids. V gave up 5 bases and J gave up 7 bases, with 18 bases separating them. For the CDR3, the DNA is TGTGCCAGCAGTAGAGGTATAGAGTGGGGCCAGCCCCAGCATTTT. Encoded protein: CASSRGIEWGQPQHF.

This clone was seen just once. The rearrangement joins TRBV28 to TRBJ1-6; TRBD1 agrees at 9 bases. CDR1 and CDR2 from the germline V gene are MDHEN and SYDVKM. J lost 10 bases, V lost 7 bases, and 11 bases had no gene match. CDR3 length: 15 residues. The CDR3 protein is CASIEGTGNQSPLHF. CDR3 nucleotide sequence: TGTGCCAGCATCGAGGGGACAGGGAATCAGTCACCCCTCCACTTT.